The present entry profiles one TCR beta chain with its context. This entry comes from a study of blood T cell repertoires in COVID-19. Study in general: The study drew acute and convalescent COVID-19 samples from the United States, Italy and Spain. PBMCs, B-cell-depleted T cells, or T cells provided the cDNA or gDNA that made up the material.

Authors' processing steps: Estimated nucleated cell counts came from reference gene primer amplification. Profiling relied on immunoSEQ multiplex PCR, and the TCRdb table lists in-frame clones only, not all of them. V, J and clone size are those of that table, while D and trimming were read from the DNA. The sample lists about 270,000 clones, around 88% occurring once. CDR1 MDHEN and CDR2 SYDVKM come from the germline V gene. V gave up 4 bases and J gave up 4 bases, with 20 bases separating them. CDR3 length: 16 amino acids. All enrollees were roughly 18 to 89 years old and from roughly 22 US areas. The chain employs TRBV28 and TRBJ2-7, with a tentative D call TRBD2 (5 bases). The specimen sequenced was PBMCs or T cells enriched from blood (not recorded which). The receptor was derived from a middle-aged woman with acute COVID-19. For the CDR3, the DNA is TGTGCCAGCAGTTCCCCGCCGGGCGGAGGTTGGTACGAGCAGTACTTC. Its translation: CASSSPPGGGWYEQYF. The full variable domain, completed using reference TRBV28 and TRBJ2-7, is DVKVTQSSRYLVKRTGEKVFLECVQDMDHENMFWYRQDPGLGLRLIYFSYDVKMKEKGDIPEGYSVSREKKERFSLILESASTNQTSMYLCASSSPPGGGWYEQYFGPGTRLTVT.